The 24 T cell receptor beta chains presented below share a single source sample, sequenced in a study of cytomegalovirus exposure and HLA in healthy donors. The PCR employed 60 Vbeta primers together with 13 Jbeta primers. The method was immunoSEQ multiplex PCR; TCRdb's version includes in-frame clones alone and lacks a portion of them. The sample carries 98,000 or so clones, 70% to 80% recorded once. The sequenced sample was PBMCs. All receptors come from a female donor in good health and CMV-seronegative.

The genes are TRBV5-4 and TRBJ2-3; the D gene is possibly TRBD1 (6 bases). The CDR3 covers 19 residues. Trimming removed 0 bases at V and 2 bases at J, with 22 bases between. The germline V gene encodes CDR1 SGHNT and CDR2 YYREEE (reference sequence). Here the CDR3 reads CASSLASSGDGAPTDTQYF. In DNA form, the CDR3 reads TGTGCCAGCAGCTTGGCCTCATCAGGGGATGGGGCTCCCACAGATACGCAGTATTTT.

The CDR3 nucleotides are TGCAGCGTTGAAGATATCGGTGTTTGGACAGGGGGTGGCTACACCTTC. Protein product: CSVEDIGVWTGGGYTF. The V and J genes are TRBV29-1 and TRBJ1-2, with 10 bases that match TRBD1. The CDR3 is 16 residues long. In germline, CDR1 is SQVTM, CDR2 ANQGSEA. The J segment lost 7 bases and the V segment lost 0 bases, leaving 11 bases of the junction unmatched. Filled out from reference TRBV29-1 and TRBJ1-2, the complete variable domain reads SAVISQKPSRDICQRGTSLTIQCQVDSQVTMMFWYRQQPGQSLTLIATANQGSEATYESGFVIDKFPISRPNLTFSTLTVSNMSPEDSSIYLCSVEDIGVWTGGGYTFGSGTRLTVV.

V and J are TRBV19 and TRBJ2-7, with TRBD1 matching over 7 bases. The germline CDR1 and CDR2 sequences are LNHDA and SQIVND (reference sequence). V gave up 1 base and J gave up 3 bases; unmatched junction bases: 6. The CDR3 totals 15 residues. This CDR3 reads CASSIVWDRLYEQYF. The CDR3 coding sequence is TGTGCCAGTAGTATAGTCTGGGACAGACTCTACGAGCAGTACTTC.

This chain joins TRBV6-4 and TRBJ2-2; D possibly corresponds to TRBD2 (6 bases). V lost 2 bases, J lost 2 bases, and 12 bases lay in between. Germline CDR1 and CDR2: MRHNA and SNTAGT. The CDR3 has 16 residues. The CDR3 reads CASSDGGASNTGELFF. The DNA for the CDR3 is TGTGCCAGCAGTGACGGAGGGGCTTCTAACACCGGGGAGCTGTTTTTT.

This chain joins TRBV2 and TRBJ1-1; a possible D gene is TRBD1 (6 bases). The V gene's germline CDR1 is SNHLY and CDR2 FYNNEI. The CDR3 loop spans 15 amino acids. V was trimmed by 8 bases and J by 5 bases, leaving 21 bases between them. CDR3 loop: CASSMGTGKGTEAFF. The CDR3 DNA sequence: TGTGCCAGCTCAATGGGTACAGGGAAGGGGACTGAAGCTTTCTTT.

The chain uses TRBV9 and TRBJ2-1; 8 nucleotides line up with TRBD1. Trimming removed 3 bases from V and 0 bases from J; junction bases left unmatched: 2. This CDR3 has 15 residues. Germline V gives CDR1 SGDLS, CDR2 YYNGEE. The CDR3 bases are TGTGCCAGCAGCGAAACAGGGGGCTCCTACAATGAGCAGTTCTTC. Translation gives CASSETGGSYNEQFF. Full variable domain (rest looked up from reference TRBV9 and TRBJ2-1): DSGVTQTPKHLITATGQRVTLRCSPRSGDLSVYWYQQSLDQGLQFLIQYYNGEERAKGNILERFSAQQFPDLHSELNLSSLELGDSALYFCASSETGGSYNEQFFGPGTRLTVL.

The V and J genes are TRBV9 and TRBJ1-5, with D tentatively TRBD1 (6 bases). Trimming shortened V by 3 bases and J by 5 bases, and 15 bases separated the two germline ends. The CDR3 runs to 15 residues. Germline CDR1 SGDLS, CDR2 YYNGEE. CDR3 protein: CASSALGGADQPQHF. The CDR3 DNA reads as TGTGCCAGCAGCGCCTTGGGGGGGGCGGATCAGCCCCAGCATTTT.

This clone has only one observation. J is TRBJ2-7 and V is TRBV7-9; 9 nucleotides align to TRBD1. CDR1 SEHNR and CDR2 FQNEAQ come from the germline V gene (reference sequence). CDR3 length: 14 amino acids. V lost 8 bases to trimming and J lost 6 bases; unmatched junction nucleotides: 11. CDR3 bases: TGTGCCAGCTCTCTGGGACAGGGATTGGGCGAGCAGTACTTC. It specifies CASSLGQGLGEQYF.

This CDR3 reads CASRPGQPLNFYNEQFF. CDR3 DNA sequence: TGTGCCAGCAGGCCGGGACAGCCTTTAAATTTCTACAATGAGCAGTTCTTC. V is TRBV7-8 and J is TRBJ2-1; 7 nucleotides align to TRBD1. The ends lost 6 bases at V and 3 bases at J; junction bases unmatched: 14. Germline V CDR1 and CDR2: SGHVS, FQNEAQ. The CDR3 has 17 amino acids.

The chain links TRBV23-1 to TRBJ1-5; D is possibly TRBD1 (6 bases). TRBV23-1 is flagged as an ORF with uncertain function. The CDR3 is made up of 14 amino acids. V was cut by 9 bases and J by 3 bases, with 15 bases left in between. Here the CDR3 reads CASLQGQLNQPQHF. In DNA, the CDR3 is TGCGCCAGTTTACAAGGACAGCTCAATCAGCCCCAGCATTTT.

Of note for this clone: Other DNA sequences within the sample encode an identical CDR3. This sequence joins TRBV5-6 and TRBJ1-2, with D unclear. CDR3 length equals 16 residues. Germline CDR1 and CDR2: SGHDT and YYEEEE. Trimming left V 2 bases short and J 5 bases short, with 19 bases between. The CDR3 DNA reads as TGTGCCAGCAGCTTCGAATCGCCAGGATTTTGGTATGGCTACACCTTC. It yields the protein CASSFESPGFWYGYTF.

This rearrangement joins TRBV5-4 to TRBJ2-1; TRBD1 aligns across 8 bases. Germline CDR1 SGHNT, CDR2 YYREEE (reference sequence). The CDR3 consists of 14 residues. Trimming at V came to 3 bases and at J to 7 bases, leaving 6 bases not matched to a gene. The CDR3 loop reads CASSSGGNKNEQFF. CDR3 DNA: TGTGCCAGCAGCTCAGGGGGCAATAAAAATGAGCAGTTCTTC.

CDR3 amino acids: CASSLRGTRGTDTQYF. The DNA of the CDR3 is TGTGCCAGCAGCTTAAGGGGGACTAGGGGCACAGATACGCAGTATTTT. The rearrangement links TRBV7-3 to TRBJ2-3; 8 bases are shared with TRBD2. Unmatched junction bases numbered 4, after V lost 1 base and J lost 1 base. This CDR3 has 16 residues. Germline V gene sequence: CDR1 SGHTA, CDR2 FQGTGA.

The CDR3 sequence is CASSLNPRQGNGYTF. The CDR3 DNA reads TGTGCCAGCAGCTTAAATCCACGACAGGGTAATGGCTACACCTTC. This rearrangement joins TRBV7-3 to TRBJ1-2; 7 bases agree with TRBD1. The trim removed 1 base at V and 6 bases at J, leaving 8 bases unmatched. Germline V lookup: CDR1 SGHTA, CDR2 FQGTGA. The CDR3 runs 15 residues.

The CDR3 loop is CASSPRTGELFF. CDR3 DNA: TGTGCCAGCAGTCCGAGGACCGGGGAGCTGTTTTTT. The chain combines TRBV6-5 with TRBJ2-2; D uncertain. The CDR3 runs 12 residues. CDR1 is MNHEY and CDR2 is SVGAGI in the germline V gene. The V gene lost 5 bases and the J gene lost 5 bases, with 6 bases spanning the gap.

This clone was seen once. The chain recombines TRBV19 with TRBJ2-1; 13 bases fit TRBD2. The CDR3 is made up of 14 amino acids. J gave up 14 bases and V 3 bases, and 7 bases lay outside the gene matches. Germline V lookup: CDR1 LNHDA, CDR2 SQIVND (reference sequence). Here the CDR3 reads CASSITSGRAREFF. CDR3 DNA: TGTGCCAGTAGTATCACTAGCGGGAGGGCCCGGGAGTTCTTC.

This chain uses TRBV10-1 with TRBJ2-5; 11 bases line up with TRBD1. The CDR3 sequence is 14 residues long. The V segment lost 2 bases and the J segment 5 bases; nucleotides outside the gene matches: 1. Germline CDR1 reads WNHNN; CDR2 reads SYGVQD (reference sequence). This chain's CDR3 is CASSEGQGAETQYF. The DNA for the CDR3 is TGCGCCAGCAGTGAGGGACAGGGGGCCGAGACCCAGTACTTC.

The V and J genes are TRBV7-6 and TRBJ2-3, with a tentative D call TRBD2 (5 bases). The V and J ends lost 2 bases and 2 bases respectively, with 11 bases between them. There are 15 residues in the CDR3. Germline values: CDR1 SGHVS, CDR2 FNYEAQ. The CDR3 protein is CASSLSGLSTDTQYF. The CDR3 DNA sequence: TGTGCCAGCAGCTTATCCGGACTTTCCACAGATACGCAGTATTTT.

The chain couples TRBV27 to TRBJ2-7, with 8 bases fitting TRBD1. Per germline, CDR1 MNHEY and CDR2 SMNVEV (reference sequence). The CDR3 has 13 residues. The trim removed 7 bases at V and 7 bases at J, leaving 9 bases unmatched. DNA for the CDR3: TGTGCCAGCAAGCAGGACAGGGCAGGTGAGCAGTACTTC. Encoded protein: CASKQDRAGEQYF.

The genes are TRBV28 and TRBJ1-5, with 8 bases that match TRBD1. Germline assignment: CDR1 MDHEN and CDR2 SYDVKM. J lost 1 base, V lost 5 bases, and 13 bases had no gene match. This CDR3 region has 18 residues. CDR3 bases: TGTGCCAGCAGTCCCCCGGGACAGGTTACGCCGAGCAATCAGCCCCAGCATTTT. It is translated as CASSPPGQVTPSNQPQHF.

The chain combines TRBV28 with TRBJ2-7; TRBD2 matches 12 bases. This CDR3 comprises 15 residues. From germline, CDR1 is MDHEN and CDR2 SYDVKM. The J segment lost 5 bases and the V segment lost 6 bases, leaving 8 bases of the junction unmatched. CDR3 amino acids: CASRPGGLAGNEQYF. CDR3 nucleotides: TGTGCCAGCAGACCCGGGGGACTAGCGGGTAACGAGCAGTACTTC.

This clone was seen ten or more times. The CDR3 nucleotides read TGTGCCAGCAGCGCCGGGTACCGGAACACTGAAGCTTTCTTT. Protein sequence: CASSAGYRNTEAFF. The chain couples TRBV5-6 to TRBJ1-1; the D is unclear. The CDR3 has 14 residues. The V end lost 4 bases, the J end lost 1 base, and 11 bases lay between the germline ends. Germline V gives CDR1 SGHDT, CDR2 YYEEEE.

V is TRBV28 and J is TRBJ2-7; a possible D gene is TRBD1 (6 bases). The V gene's germline CDR1 is MDHEN and CDR2 SYDVKM. Trimming stripped 6 bases from V and 2 bases from J, with 14 bases between. The CDR3 is made up of 14 amino acids. As DNA, the CDR3 is TGTGCCAGCAGCCTCCGGGACAATGCCTACGAGCAGTACTTC. It codes for CASSLRDNAYEQYF.

The chain combines TRBV19 with TRBJ2-7; possible D gene TRBD2, 5 bases. The CDR3 spans 14 residues. The V end lost 8 bases, the J end lost 0 bases, and 14 bases lay between the germline ends. CDR1 LNHDA and CDR2 SQIVND come from the germline V gene (reference sequence). DNA for the CDR3: TGTGCCAGTTCCCAAGCGGTTAGCTCCTACGAGCAGTACTTC. Protein product: CASSQAVSSYEQYF.